This paragraph covers one TCR beta chain sequence. Its antigen remains unknown. This specimen comes from a study of cytomegalovirus exposure and HLA in healthy donors. Study-level results: It was found in a later analysis that first-cohort TCR clusters tended to co-occur in the 130 or so validation repertoires. There were some public TCRs occurring in many donors, but most TCR sequences were rare.

The repertoire was sequenced with immunoSEQ multiplex PCR; TCRdb's copy has only in-frame clones and lacks some. Among 55,000 to 80,000 clones listed, approximately 93% were seen once. Germline CDR1 MNHNS, CDR2 SASEGT. The CDR3 is made up of 15 amino acids. Deletions cut 5 bases from V and 0 bases from J, with 13 bases between. The donors were part of the validation cohort, which consisted of about 120 subjects and was separate from the first cohort of under 750 subjects. This receptor was obtained from a man aged 18 to 29 in good health and CMV-seropositive. V and J are TRBV6-1 and TRBJ1-2; D call uncertain. Sequencing was done on a sample of PBMCs. The CDR3 DNA is TGTGCCAGCAGTAGTGCGCGGGCTTCTAACTATGGCTACACCTTC. The encoded protein is CASSSARASNYGYTF.